Presented here are 25 T cell receptor beta chains from one specimen sequenced in a study of blood T cell repertoires in COVID-19. Sequenced by immunoSEQ multiplex PCR; TCRdb stores in-frame clones only, minus some. The repertoire holds about 280,000 clones, with under 95% as singletons. Sequenced input: PBMCs or T cells enriched from blood (not recorded which). The origin of the receptors is a man in his forties or fifties who had been exposed to COVID-19.

V usage is TRBV2 and J usage is TRBJ1-2; D unresolved. The germline V gene has CDR1 SNHLY and CDR2 FYNNEI. The CDR3 runs 12 residues. V was clipped by 2 bases and J by 7 bases, with 8 bases between them. The CDR3, as DNA: TGTGCCAGCAGTGAATCGATAGCTGGCTACACCTTC. Encoded protein: CASSESIAGYTF.

V usage is TRBV24-1 and J usage is TRBJ2-3; 8 bases are a match to TRBD1. V dropped 2 bases and J dropped 4; count of bases not matched to a gene: 1. The CDR3 consists of 14 residues. Germline CDR1 reads KGHDR; CDR2 reads SFDVKD. CDR3 sequence (DNA): TGTGCCACCAGTGATTCACAGGGGGCAGATACGCAGTATTTT. It is translated as CATSDSQGADTQYF.

V is TRBV5-1 and J is TRBJ2-5; TRBD2 matches at 8 bases. Germline trimming cut 4 bases from V and 5 bases from J; bases unmatched to any gene: 7. CDR1 SGHRS and CDR2 YFSETQ come from the germline V gene. The CDR3 consists of 14 residues. Written as DNA, the CDR3 is TGCGCCAGCAGCCCGGGGAGCGGGAGTGAGACCCAGTACTTC. Its protein is CASSPGSGSETQYF.

The chain has TRBV2 and TRBJ1-1; tentatively, D is TRBD1 (5 bases). Trimming cost V 5 bases and J 3 bases, with 16 bases left between them. CDR3 length: 15 amino acids. Germline loops: CDR1 SNHLY, CDR2 FYNNEI. The CDR3 sequence: CASSFGQGRDTEAFF. The CDR3 region has the DNA TGTGCCAGCAGTTTTGGTCAGGGTAGGGACACTGAAGCTTTCTTT.

The chain has TRBV28 and TRBJ1-3, with TRBD1 identical over 7 bases. With 3 bases clipped from V and 0 bases from J, the junction kept 5 bases outside the gene matches. The CDR3 has 16 residues. Germline loops: CDR1 MDHEN, CDR2 SYDVKM. CDR3 sequence reads: CASSLTGRHSGNTIYF. As DNA, the CDR3 is TGTGCCAGCAGTTTGACAGGGCGCCACTCTGGAAACACCATATATTTT.

This chain connects TRBV2 to TRBJ1-6; no reliable D call. Germline CDR1 SNHLY, CDR2 FYNNEI. The CDR3 is 14 residues long. V was clipped by 5 bases and J by 3 bases, with 8 bases between them. CDR3 nucleotide sequence: TGTGCCAGCAGTACAAACAGCTATAATTCACCCCTCCACTTT. Residues: CASSTNSYNSPLHF.

The chain links TRBV14 to TRBJ2-1; the match to TRBD2 covers 12 bases. V shed 0 bases, J shed 0 bases, and the junction held 9 bases outside the gene matches. Per the germline V gene, CDR1 is SGHDN and CDR2 is FVKESK. CDR3 length: 20 residues. The CDR3 coding sequence is TGTGCCAGCAGCCAAGATTCCGGACTAGCGGGATATTACTCCTACAATGAGCAGTTCTTC. It is translated as CASSQDSGLAGYYSYNEQFF.

The chain couples TRBV7-9 to TRBJ2-7; 12 bases fit TRBD2. This CDR3 contains 16 residues. Trimming took 2 bases from V and 6 from J; bases not matched to a gene: 8. Looked up from germline, CDR1 is SEHNR and CDR2 is FQNEAQ (reference sequence). CDR3 in amino acids: CASSLFASGRALEQYF. For the CDR3, the DNA is TGTGCCAGCAGCTTATTCGCTAGCGGGAGGGCCCTCGAGCAGTACTTC.

The chain recombines TRBV12-3 or TRBV12-4 with TRBJ2-7; perhaps TRBD2 as D (5 bases). CDR3 length: 13 amino acids. V dropped 4 bases and J dropped 0 bases, with 7 bases sitting between them. The CDR3 protein is CASSWESSYEQYF. CDR3 DNA sequence: TGTGCCAGCAGTTGGGAGAGCTCCTACGAGCAGTACTTC.

This clone was detected only once. V gene TRBV27 combines with J gene TRBJ2-7; TRBD1 might be the D (5 bases). CDR1 MNHEY and CDR2 SMNVEV come from the germline V gene (reference sequence). CDR3 length equals 18 residues. V lost 1 base, J lost 2 bases, and 21 bases lay in between. The CDR3 reads CASSLYGPWGGATYEQYF. The CDR3 DNA reads TGTGCCAGCAGTTTATATGGTCCGTGGGGTGGGGCCACCTACGAGCAGTACTTC.

The CDR3 DNA sequence: TGTGCCAGTAGTATAATCGGGGTATCGTATGGCTACACCTTC. Translating it yields CASSIIGVSYGYTF. The chain employs TRBV19 and TRBJ1-2; D ambiguous. Trimming took off 2 bases at V and 5 bases at J, with 12 bases between the two ends. Per germline, CDR1 LNHDA and CDR2 SQIVND (reference sequence). This CDR3 is built from 14 residues.

The gene calls are TRBV4-3 and TRBJ2-7; maybe TRBD2 (5 bases). Trimming removed 0 bases at V and 2 bases at J, with 14 bases between. The germline CDR1 and CDR2 sequences are LGHNA and YSLEER. CDR3 length: 16 residues. The CDR3 bases are TGCGCCAGCAGCCAAGATCTAGCCAGTACCCCCTACGAGCAGTACTTC. It is translated as CASSQDLASTPYEQYF.

This chain connects TRBV4-2 to TRBJ2-1, with D possibly matching TRBD1 (5 bases). V dropped 1 base and J dropped 5 bases, with 12 bases sitting between them. The CDR3 is made up of 15 amino acids. Germline-derived CDR1 and CDR2 are LGHNA and YNFKEQ. In nucleotides, the CDR3 is TGTGCCAGCAGCCAAGTGGCTAGGGGTGACAATGAGCAGTTCTTC. The encoded protein is CASSQVARGDNEQFF.

The chain is built from TRBV18 and TRBJ2-1; TRBD2 aligns across 9 bases. Germline V gene lookup returns CDR1 KGHSH and CDR2 LQKENI. The CDR3 totals 16 residues. Unmatched junction bases numbered 6, after V lost 2 bases and J lost 4 bases. The CDR3, as DNA: TGTGCCAGCTCACCATTTTTAGCGGGAGCGTACAATGAGCAGTTCTTC. Its protein is CASSPFLAGAYNEQFF.

V and J are TRBV27 and TRBJ2-7; 9 bases are a match to TRBD2. Germline V gene data show CDR1 as MNHEY and CDR2 as SMNVEV (reference sequence). The CDR3 runs to 19 residues. V lost 5 bases and J lost 3; bases outside the gene matches: 20. CDR3 bases: TGTGCCAGCAGTCCACGGAAGGTAGCGGGAGTTGTAAGATACTACGAGCAGTACTTC. It codes for CASSPRKVAGVVRYYEQYF.

The CDR3 coding sequence is TGTGCCAGTCACAGGGGGCTTCATGGCTACACCTTC. Translation: CASHRGLHGYTF. The chain has TRBV19 and TRBJ1-2, with 9 bases matching TRBD1. CDR3 length: 12 amino acids. V was clipped by 8 bases and J by 6 bases; unmatched bases: 4. CDR1 is LNHDA, CDR2 SQIVND, per germline (reference sequence).

The chain couples TRBV6-5 to TRBJ1-1; D is possibly TRBD1 (5 bases). With 5 bases removed from V and 2 bases from J, the gap between germline ends came to 12 bases. The CDR3 loop spans 14 amino acids. Germline CDR1 MNHEY, CDR2 SVGAGI. CDR3 nucleotide sequence: TGTGCCAGCAGTCCTTGGACATCAAACACTGAAGCTTTCTTT. Protein: CASSPWTSNTEAFF.

The chain joins TRBV6-2 or TRBV6-3 to TRBJ2-5, with a tentative D call TRBD2 (6 bases). V was clipped by 5 bases and J by 13 bases, with 17 bases between them. Germline V CDR1 and CDR2: MNHEY, SVGEGT. The CDR3 is 12 residues long. The CDR3 loop reads CASSHAEGPRYF. The CDR3 bases are TGTGCCAGCAGTCACGCGGAGGGGCCGCGGTACTTC.

The sample holds a few counts of this clone. V is TRBV4-3 and J is TRBJ2-2; 7 bases align to TRBD2. V was pared by 2 bases and J by 4 bases, with 4 bases of the junction left unmatched. The germline V gene encodes CDR1 LGHNA and CDR2 YSLEER. The length of the CDR3 is 15 residues. CDR3 nucleotide sequence: TGCGCCAGCAGCCAAACGGGAGGATTCACCGGGGAGCTGTTTTTT. It yields the protein CASSQTGGFTGELFF.

This chain connects TRBV21-1 to TRBJ1-5. TRBV21-1 is classified as a pseudogene. CDR3 length: 18 residues. For the CDR3, the DNA is TGTGCCAGCAGCAAAAAGAGTGGCGGAAGAGAGACGAATCAGCCCCAGCATTTT. Its translation is CASSKKSGGRETNQPQHF.

CDR3 DNA: TGTGCCAGCAGCTTTACGGGAGAGACCCAGTACTTC. Amino acid sequence: CASSFTGETQYF. The chain carries TRBV7-3 and TRBJ2-5; no clear D gene. CDR3 length: 12 amino acids. Germline-derived CDR1 and CDR2 are SGHTA and FQGTGA. The V end was cut by 3 bases, the J end by 4 bases, with 6 bases between.

This clone has just one count. This rearrangement joins TRBV7-9 to TRBJ1-2; 7 bases align to TRBD1. The CDR3 sequence is 15 residues long. Germline trimming cut 3 bases from V and 3 bases from J; bases unmatched to any gene: 7. Germline lookup yields CDR1 SEHNR and CDR2 FQNEAQ (reference sequence). DNA of the CDR3: TGTGCCAGCAGCTTGCCCCTGGGACAGTACTATGGCTACACCTTC. Encoded protein: CASSLPLGQYYGYTF. The variable domain in full, with the rest retrieved from reference TRBV7-9 and TRBJ1-2, is DTGVSQNPRHKITKRGQNVTFRCDPISEHNRLYWYRQTLGQGPEFLTYFQNEAQLEKSRLLSDRFSAERPKGSFSTLEIQRTEQGDSAMYLCASSLPLGQYYGYTFGSGTRLTVV.

The genes are TRBV4-3 and TRBJ2-3; D may be TRBD1 (5 bases). Germline V gene lookup returns CDR1 LGHNA and CDR2 YSLEER. Trimming stripped 1 base from V and 4 bases from J, with 18 bases between. CDR3 length equals 17 residues. The CDR3 reads CASSQGQGSTAADTQYF. CDR3 coding DNA: TGCGCCAGCAGCCAAGGTCAGGGCAGTACGGCGGCAGATACGCAGTATTTT.

This clone showed up just a few times. The chain is built from TRBV27 and TRBJ2-2; D uncertain. This CDR3 contains 14 residues. Per germline, CDR1 MNHEY and CDR2 SMNVEV (reference sequence). Deletions cut 8 bases from V and 3 bases from J, with 13 bases between. The CDR3 here is CASLRRFDTGELFF. The DNA of the CDR3 is TGTGCCAGCCTCCGGAGATTCGACACCGGGGAGCTGTTTTTT.

The chain has TRBV2 and TRBJ1-6; D not certain. V was clipped by 10 bases and J by 8 bases, with 12 bases between them. The CDR3 extends over 12 amino acids. Germline lookup yields CDR1 SNHLY and CDR2 FYNNEI. The CDR3 reads CATTDGDSPLHF. CDR3 nucleotide sequence: TGTGCCACCACGGACGGGGATTCACCCCTCCACTTT.